This section outlines one T cell receptor (beta chain) sequence together with its context. This record comes from a study of Ad26.COV2.S vaccination and SARS-CoV-2 variants. Treatment defined: some 20 received Ad26.COV2.S at low or high dose, single or two shots; several received placebo; per-sample allocation not given. The samples were gathered on day 63 after the first injection of vaccine or placebo. Expressing Wuhan-strain SARS-CoV-2 spike, an Ad26 vector served as the vaccine. Germline V gene lookup returns CDR1 SGDLS and CDR2 YYNGEE. The CDR3 contains 18 residues. Trimming shortened V by 0 bases and J by 0 bases, and 16 bases separated the two germline ends. TCRdb's copy holds only in-frame clones and misses some; the assay was immunoSEQ multiplex PCR. This sample has approximately 350,000 clones, with around 86% found just once.

The sequence derives from a person aged 18-65 years who received the Ad26.COV2.S COVID-19 vaccine or a placebo. The sample consisted of peripheral blood, taken in a trial of Ad26.COV2.S vaccine versus placebo. The chain joins TRBV9 to TRBJ1-3, with D tentatively TRBD1 (6 bases). CDR3 in amino acids: CASSVEGHRTDSGNTIYF. The CDR3 nucleotides are TGTGCCAGCAGCGTAGAGGGACACAGAACCGACTCTGGAAACACCATATATTTT.